This paragraph reports one TCR beta chain. This sample is part of a study of T cell changes during pregnancy in multiple sclerosis. TCRdb's copy holds only in-frame clones and misses some; the assay was immunoSEQ multiplex PCR. Here the sample spans about 49,000 clones, around 90% being singletons. The length of the CDR3 is 14 residues. The germline gives CDR1 SGHDT, CDR2 YYEEEE. Trimming removed 4 bases at V and 9 bases at J, with 17 bases between. The TCR sequence derives from a female donor in good health, enrolled as a control in a pregnancy study. The V gene is TRBV5-6, the J gene TRBJ2-1, with a possible D match to TRBD2 (7 bases). Sequences were derived from peripheral blood, sampled after pregnancy. The CDR3 DNA sequence: TGTGCCAGCAGCCACCTAGCGAGGGGGGGTGAGCAGTTCTTC. Encoded protein: CASSHLARGGEQFF.